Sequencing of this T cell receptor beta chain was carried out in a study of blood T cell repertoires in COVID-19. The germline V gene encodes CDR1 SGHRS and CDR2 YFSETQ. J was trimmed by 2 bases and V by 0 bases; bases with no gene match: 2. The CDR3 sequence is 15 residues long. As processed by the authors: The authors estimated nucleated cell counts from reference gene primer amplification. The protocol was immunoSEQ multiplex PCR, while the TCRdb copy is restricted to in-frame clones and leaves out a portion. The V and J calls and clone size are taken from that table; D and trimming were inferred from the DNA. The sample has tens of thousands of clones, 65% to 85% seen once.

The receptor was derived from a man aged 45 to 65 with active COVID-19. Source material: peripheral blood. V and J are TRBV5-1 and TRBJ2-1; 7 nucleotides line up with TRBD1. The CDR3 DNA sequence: TGCGCCAGCAGCTTGGAGACAGGGCCCTACAATGAGCAGTTCTTC. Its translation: CASSLETGPYNEQFF.